This is a list of T cell receptor beta chains from one sample in a study of human T cells and chemical hapten exposure. TCRdb analysed the RACE reads with MiXCR anew, one entry per CDR3 protein. The sample has more than 250,000 distinct CDR3 sequences, approximately 8.6% seen once. Source: whole blood, taken in connection with sensitization to the hapten diphenylcyclopropenone (DPC). These receptors were taken from a middle-aged woman with alopecia areata. Some clones in this sample may be carry-over from other donors' samples. Each CDR3 is given with its conserved first and last residue.

j_call | cdr3_length | v_call | cdr3_aa
TRBJ1-1 | 15 | TRBV7-9 | CASSLAGGQNTEAFF
TRBJ2-3 | 13 | TRBV20-1 | CSASPGGIDTQYF
TRBJ2-7 | 15 | TRBV5-1 | CASSLDSGPTYEQYF
TRBJ1-2 | 13 | TRBV27 | CASRSSQGYGYTF
TRBJ1-1 | 14 | TRBV11-1 | CASSTQVYNTEAFF
TRBJ2-3 | 14 | TRBV5-1 | CASSPTGREDTQYF
TRBJ1-1 | 12 | TRBV7-2 | CASSSQGLEAFF
TRBJ2-1 | 16 | TRBV21-1 | CASSKALDRGDNEQFF
TRBJ1-2 | 12 | TRBV7-2 | CASSWGDFGYTF
TRBJ1-1 | 13 | TRBV6-5 | CASSWRGGTEAFF
TRBJ1-2 | 13 | TRBV7-9 | CASSLAREDGYTF
TRBJ2-2 | 15 | TRBV25-1 | CASSDDRVWTGELFF
TRBJ2-5 | 15 | TRBV7-7 | CASSLGSGGQETQYF
TRBJ2-7 | 15 | TRBV5-1 | CASSLVASGIDEQYF
TRBJ1-1 | 12 | TRBV20-1 | CSARRGNTEAFF
TRBJ2-5 | 12 | TRBV5-1 | CASSLDSETQYF
TRBJ2-6 | 14 | TRBV28 | CASLAGSGANVLTF
TRBJ2-3 | 12 | TRBV3-1 | CASSPERHTQYF
TRBJ2-1 | 12 | TRBV7-9 | CASPFSDNEQFF
TRBJ1-3 | 12 | TRBV7-9 | CASRNNADTIYF
TRBJ2-7 | 11 | TRBV20-1 | CSAGDSYEQYF
TRBJ2-1 | 15 | TRBV7-8 | CASSLGRLATNEQFF
TRBJ2-4 | 16 | TRBV27 | CASRISYTGPQNIQYF
TRBJ2-3 | 12 | TRBV4-1 | CASRATGFGLYF
TRBJ1-1 | 14 | TRBV5-1 | CASSLTVPNTEAFF
TRBJ2-3 | 15 | TRBV5-1 | CASSFAGRSTDTQYF
TRBJ2-2 | 16 | TRBV6-2/TRBV6-3 | CASSPWTSGHTGELFF
TRBJ2-1 | 15 | TRBV3-1 | CASSSWVAGGNEQFF
TRBJ2-7 | 13 | TRBV29-1 | CSVLQLSSHEQYF
TRBJ2-1 | 15 | TRBV2 | CASKRTVSSYNEQFF
TRBJ2-1 | 13 | TRBV29-1 | CSVARQGRNEQFF
TRBJ1-4 | 15 | TRBV9 | CASSVGPGENEKLFF
TRBJ2-7 | 15 | TRBV28 | CASSLYLQQHYEQYF
TRBJ2-1 | 15 | TRBV7-2 | CASSSLAGARNEQFF
TRBJ2-5 | 13 | TRBV18 | CASSPQPRETQYF
TRBJ2-5 | 14 | TRBV28 | CASGAGFPQETQYF
TRBJ2-1 | 15 | TRBV11-2 | CASSLVAGRGNEQFF